The TCR beta chain described here comes from a study of type 1 and type 2 diabetes patients. Study-wide context: The cohort mixed type 1 diabetes, type 2 diabetes and nondiabetic donors. CD4+ or CD8+ T cells were positively selected from PBMCs with microbeads.

PCR was run on genomic DNA. The TCR beta CDR3 region was amplified using 30 forward and 13 reverse primers. TCRdb itself ran the multiplex PCR reads through MiXCR, one entry per CDR3 protein. Of under 300,000 distinct CDR3 sequences listed, roughly 50% are singletons. General study points: Unmatched age and gender across groups might bias interpretation.

CDR1 and CDR2 (germline): MNHEY, SMNVEV (reference sequence). The CDR3 has 16 amino acids. V lost 5 bases and J lost 3, with 17 bases in between. A remark on this clonotype: The antigen is undetermined.

The receptor was isolated from a man younger than 30 with type 2 diabetes. The V call is TRBV27, the J call TRBJ1-3; tentative D call: TRBD1 (5 bases). The material sequenced was peripheral blood mononuclear cells (PBMCs). CDR3 DNA sequence: TGTGCCAGCAGTCGAACGGGGACGGGAATTGGAAACACCATATATTTT. Its protein product is CASSRTGTGIGNTIYF.